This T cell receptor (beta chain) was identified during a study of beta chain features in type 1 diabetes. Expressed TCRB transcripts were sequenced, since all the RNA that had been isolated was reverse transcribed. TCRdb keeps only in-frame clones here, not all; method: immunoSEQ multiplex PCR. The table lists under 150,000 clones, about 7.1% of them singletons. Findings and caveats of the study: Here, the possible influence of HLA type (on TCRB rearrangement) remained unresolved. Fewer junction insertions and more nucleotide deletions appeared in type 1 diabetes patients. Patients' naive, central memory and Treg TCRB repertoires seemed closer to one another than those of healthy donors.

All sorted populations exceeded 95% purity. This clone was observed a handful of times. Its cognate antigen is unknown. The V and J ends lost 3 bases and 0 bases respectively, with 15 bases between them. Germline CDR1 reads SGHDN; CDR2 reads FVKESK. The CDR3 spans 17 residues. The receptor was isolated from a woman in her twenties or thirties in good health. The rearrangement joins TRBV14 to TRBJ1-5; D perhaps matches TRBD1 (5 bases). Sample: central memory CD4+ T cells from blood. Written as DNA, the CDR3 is TGTGCCAGCAGCCATCCCAACGGGGGGGGTAGCAATCAGCCCCAGCATTTT. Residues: CASSHPNGGGSNQPQHF.